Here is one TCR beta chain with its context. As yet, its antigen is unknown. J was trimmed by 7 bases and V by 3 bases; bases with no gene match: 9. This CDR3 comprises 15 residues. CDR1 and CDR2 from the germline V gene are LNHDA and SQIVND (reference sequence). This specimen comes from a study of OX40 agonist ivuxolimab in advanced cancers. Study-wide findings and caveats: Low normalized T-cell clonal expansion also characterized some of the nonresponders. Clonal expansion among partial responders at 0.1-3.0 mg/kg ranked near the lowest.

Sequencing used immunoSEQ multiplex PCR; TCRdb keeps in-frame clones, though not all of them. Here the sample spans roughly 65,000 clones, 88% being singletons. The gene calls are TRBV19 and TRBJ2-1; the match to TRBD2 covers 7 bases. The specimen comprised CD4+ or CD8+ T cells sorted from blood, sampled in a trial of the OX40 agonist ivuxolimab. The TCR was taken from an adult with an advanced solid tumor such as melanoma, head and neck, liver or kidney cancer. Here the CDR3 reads CASSIGGGGWNEQFF. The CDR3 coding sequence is TGTGCCAGTAGTATTGGCGGGGGAGGGTGGAATGAGCAGTTCTTC.